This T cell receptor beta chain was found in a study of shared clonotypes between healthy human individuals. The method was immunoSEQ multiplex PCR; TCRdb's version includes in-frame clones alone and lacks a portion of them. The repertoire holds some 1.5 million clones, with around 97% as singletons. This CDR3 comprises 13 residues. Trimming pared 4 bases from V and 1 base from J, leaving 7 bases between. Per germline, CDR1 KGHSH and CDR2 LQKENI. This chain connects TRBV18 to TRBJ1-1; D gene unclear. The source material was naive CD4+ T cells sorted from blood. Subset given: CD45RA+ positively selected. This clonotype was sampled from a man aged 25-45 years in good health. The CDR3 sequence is CASSLDQNTEAFF. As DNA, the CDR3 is TGTGCCAGCTCACTGGACCAGAACACTGAAGCTTTCTTT.